The T cell receptor (beta chain) described here comes from a study of OX40 agonist ivuxolimab in advanced cancers. Across the study: Every 2 weeks, ivuxolimab was infused into the patients intravenously at between 0.01 and 10 mg/kg. The dose-escalation cohort was just under 85% male, with a mean age of around 54 years, ranging roughly 20 to 90.

Here immunoSEQ multiplex PCR was the method, and the copy in TCRdb shows in-frame clones only, minus some. The data hold tens of thousands of clones, with roughly nine tenths observed a single time. Trimming took 1 base from V and 5 from J, leaving 20 bases between them. This CDR3 spans 17 amino acids. Germline CDR1 SGHVS, CDR2 FQNEAQ. The sequenced sample was CD4+ or CD8+ T cells sorted from blood, obtained in a trial of the OX40 agonist ivuxolimab. This chain links TRBV7-8 with TRBJ2-5; the D is unclear. This TCR was recovered from an adult with an advanced solid tumor such as melanoma, head and neck, liver or kidney cancer. Here the CDR3 reads CASSLGEDAGFLETQYF. The CDR3 bases are TGTGCCAGCAGCTTAGGAGAGGACGCCGGATTTTTGGAGACCCAGTACTTC.